The next 8 T cell receptor beta chains were all read from a single sample in a study of CD8+CD57+ T cells in acquired aplastic anemia. Sequenced patients had shown CD8+CD57+ cell expansion by flow cytometry. The study profiled TCR beta VDJ and CDR3 using genomic DNA as template. TCRdb re-analysed the reads in MiXCR, keeping a single row per CDR3 protein. The data show around 210,000 distinct CDR3 sequences, about 62% seen once. Sequencing used sorted CD4+, CD8+, or CD8+CD57+ T cells (not recorded which) from PBMCs. The origin of the receptors is a human donor with aplastic anemia.

J is TRBJ1-3 and V is TRBV7-9, with D maybe TRBD1 (5 bases). Trimming removed 5 bases from V and 0 bases from J, with 11 bases in between. Germline V CDR1 and CDR2: SEHNR, FQNEAQ (reference sequence). CDR3 size: 15 residues. The CDR3 sequence is CASSGGPTSGNTIYF. CDR3 sequence (DNA): TGTGCCAGCAGCGGGGGACCTACCTCTGGAAACACCATATATTTT.

The count of this clonotype is one. The rearrangement links TRBV28 to TRBJ1-2; the D is unclear. V shed 7 bases and J shed 5 bases, with 11 bases lying between them. This CDR3 region has 12 residues. The germline V gene has CDR1 MDHEN and CDR2 SYDVKM. The CDR3 sequence: CASIGPNYGYTF. CDR3 nucleotides: TGTGCCAGCATTGGACCCAATTATGGCTACACCTTC.

This chain joins TRBV5-1 and TRBJ2-1; maybe TRBD1 (5 bases). Germline assignment: CDR1 SGHRS and CDR2 YFSETQ. The CDR3 totals 15 residues. V lost 0 bases to trimming and J lost 7 bases, with 14 bases between them. Written as DNA, the CDR3 is TGCGCCAGCAGCTTGGCCTCGGGCAGGGCTAATGAGCAGTTCTTC. Protein: CASSLASGRANEQFF.

The V gene is TRBV7-9, the J gene TRBJ1-1; maybe TRBD1 (5 bases). V dropped 5 bases and J dropped 1 base, with 14 bases sitting between them. Per germline, CDR1 SEHNR and CDR2 FQNEAQ (reference sequence). The length of the CDR3 is 15 residues. The CDR3 loop is CASSRWGLTNTEAFF. Here the CDR3 DNA reads TGTGCCAGCAGCCGTTGGGGGTTAACGAACACTGAAGCTTTCTTT. Drawing the rest from reference TRBV7-9 and TRBJ1-1, the complete variable domain is DTGVSQNPRHKITKRGQNVTFRCDPISEHNRLYWYRQTLGQGPEFLTYFQNEAQLEKSRLLSDRFSAERPKGSFSTLEIQRTEQGDSAMYLCASSRWGLTNTEAFFGQGTRLTVV.

To note about this clonotype: In this CDR3 the conserved last residue, phenylalanine or tryptophan, is missing, so a read error is likely. It is unclear where the CDR3 begins or ends on the DNA, so no DNA is shown, and the CDR3 is as TCRdb lists it. This chain uses TRBV7-2 with TRBJ2-7; the table names TRBD2, a call not compared with the DNA. The germline gives CDR1 SGHTA, CDR2 FQGNSA. The CDR3 is 12 residues long, counting both termini. This CDR3 is CAISGQGPGTTL.

The V and J genes are TRBV4-2 and TRBJ2-2; tentatively, D is TRBD2 (6 bases). V lost 0 bases and J 5 bases, leaving 16 bases between the germline ends. The V gene's germline CDR1 is LGHNA and CDR2 YNFKEQ. The CDR3 is made up of 17 amino acids. CDR3 sequence (DNA): TGTGCCAGCAGCCAAGACGGGGGAAACTTCCAAACCGGGGAGCTGTTTTTT. This gives the protein CASSQDGGNFQTGELFF.

The table lists this clonotype with a few counts. The germline gene is not matched at one end of the junction; a read error may be the cause. The chain has TRBV20-1 and TRBJ2-1; 8 positions match TRBD2. The CDR3 has 13 residues. Germline CDR1 and CDR2: DFQATT and SNEGSKA (reference sequence). The DNA of the CDR3 is TGCAGTGCTAGAGATCCCGGGGGGGTGGCTACGATCTTC. Translated: CSARDPGGVATIF.

The chain joins TRBV7-9 to TRBJ1-5; 8 bases match TRBD1. V gave up 4 bases and J gave up 4 bases; unmatched junction bases: 0. Per the germline V gene, CDR1 is SEHNR and CDR2 is FQNEAQ (reference sequence). This CDR3 is built from 13 residues. CDR3 DNA sequence: TGTGCCAGCAGCTGGGACAGGAATCAGCCCCAGCATTTT. Protein product: CASSWDRNQPQHF. Looking up the rest from reference TRBV7-9 and TRBJ1-5 gives the full variable domain: DTGVSQNPRHKITKRGQNVTFRCDPISEHNRLYWYRQTLGQGPEFLTYFQNEAQLEKSRLLSDRFSAERPKGSFSTLEIQRTEQGDSAMYLCASSWDRNQPQHFGDGTRLSIL.